This TCR beta chain was captured in a study of blood T cell repertoires in COVID-19. This table comes from immunoSEQ multiplex PCR, and its TCRdb copy is limited to in-frame clones, with some not included. In the table there are about 42,000 clones, 80% to 90% of which are singletons. The V and J ends lost 3 bases and 7 bases, in that order; junction bases with no gene match: 8. From germline, CDR1 is KGHSH and CDR2 LQKENI. The CDR3 consists of 16 residues. The chain is built from TRBV18 and TRBJ1-6; TRBD1 aligns across 8 bases. The TCR originated in a man younger than 40 with active or convalescent COVID-19. Sequencing was carried out using peripheral blood. The CDR3 sequence is CASSPFRDRSNSPLHF. The CDR3 nucleotides read TGTGCCAGCTCACCGTTCCGGGACAGGTCGAATTCACCCCTCCACTTT.